Below are 8 T cell receptor beta chains sequenced from a single sample in a study of blood T cell repertoires in COVID-19. Profiled with immunoSEQ multiplex PCR; TCRdb holds only in-frame clones, not every one. This table has some 350,000 clones, around 87% appearing once. The sample comprised PBMCs or T cells enriched from blood (not recorded which). These receptors were taken from a woman aged 25-40 years who had recovered from COVID-19.

This chain uses TRBV6-5 with TRBJ1-2; 10 bases are a match to TRBD1. The V and J ends lost 5 bases and 7 bases, in that order; junction bases with no gene match: 10. Germline CDR1 and CDR2: MNHEY and SVGAGI. This CDR3 has 15 amino acids. CDR3 protein: CASSPSGQGSRGYTF. The CDR3 DNA follows: TGTGCCAGCAGTCCCTCGGGACAGGGGTCCCGTGGCTACACCTTC.

In DNA form, the CDR3 reads TGTGCCAGCAGCTTAGGCGGACAAAGAAACATTCAGTACTTC. It codes for CASSLGGQRNIQYF. The V gene is TRBV7-9, the J gene TRBJ2-4; possibly TRBD1 for D (5 bases). The CDR3 has 14 amino acids. Looked up from germline, CDR1 is SEHNR and CDR2 is FQNEAQ (reference sequence). V was trimmed by 1 base and J by 6 bases, leaving 10 bases between them.

CDR3 in DNA: TGTGCCAGCTCAAACGACAGGGCAACGGATCAGCCCCAGCATTTT. It is translated as CASSNDRATDQPQHF. This chain connects TRBV6-5 to TRBJ1-5, with 7 bases matching TRBD1. The V gene end was trimmed by 8 bases and the J gene end by 5 bases; junction bases not matched to a gene: 12. CDR3 size: 15 residues. Germline V gene data show CDR1 as MNHEY and CDR2 as SVGAGI.

The chain uses TRBV5-1 and TRBJ1-1; TRBD1 matches at 8 bases. From germline, CDR1 is SGHRS and CDR2 YFSETQ. The trim removed 0 bases at V and 1 base at J, leaving 8 bases unmatched. The CDR3 has 17 residues. The CDR3 DNA is TGCGCCAGCAGCTTGGGGGGCAGGGGGCCAAGGAACACTGAAGCTTTCTTT. Its translation is CASSLGGRGPRNTEAFF.

J is TRBJ1-2 and V is TRBV10-3; D ambiguous. Looked up from germline, CDR1 is ENHRY and CDR2 is SYGVKD. V dropped 4 bases and J dropped 0 bases, with 12 bases sitting between them. The CDR3 consists of 15 residues. The CDR3 DNA reads TGTGCCATCAGTGTATCACCCTTAGCTAACTATGGCTACACCTTC. Translation: CAISVSPLANYGYTF.

The sample holds a few counts of this clone. The CDR3 nucleotides read TGTGCCAGCAGTCCTCCCCAGGGGGCTTCAGGCGACGAGCAGTACTTC. Its translation is CASSPPQGASGDEQYF. V is TRBV28 and J is TRBJ2-7, with 8 bases matching TRBD1. V lost 5 bases, J lost 5 bases, and 14 bases stayed unmatched. In germline, CDR1 is MDHEN, CDR2 SYDVKM. This CDR3 is 16 amino acids long.

This clone was detected once. The chain carries TRBV27 and TRBJ2-3; a possible D gene is TRBD1 (6 bases). Deletions cut 9 bases from V and 2 bases from J, with 18 bases between. CDR1 MNHEY and CDR2 SMNVEV come from the germline V gene (reference sequence). This CDR3 has 15 amino acids. The CDR3 region has the DNA TGTGCCAGTAGGGGTTGGGGGCTAGCCACAGATACGCAGTATTTT. Translated, it gives CASRGWGLATDTQYF.

This chain links TRBV2 with TRBJ1-4, with no clear D. V dropped 6 bases and J dropped 8 bases, with 7 bases sitting between them. The CDR3 runs 11 residues. Germline lookup yields CDR1 SNHLY and CDR2 FYNNEI. Written as DNA, the CDR3 is TGTGCCAGCAGCCTAGAGGAAAAACTGTTTTTT. It encodes CASSLEEKLFF.